The present T cell receptor beta chain was sequenced within a study of CD8 T cells in acute hepatitis C reinfection (dated by TCRdb to 2020 to 2022). Notes on the research overall: Both during acute infection and after viral clearance, the study profiled the TCRbeta repertoire of CD8+ T cells that were specific for the HCV NS3-1073 epitope. Paired acute and follow-up samples were contributed by four of the spontaneous resolvers. What the research found in general, with its limitations: Only the TCRbeta chain was sequenced in bulk, so alphabeta pairing of public clonotypes could not be determined. It was rare for CDR3 sequences to be shared with other epitopes, and exact matching may have been limited by differing sequencing approaches. Regardless of outcome, approximately 13 public clonotypes were found, and one public clonotype used V04-02/J02-02. Diversity in the NS3-1073 specific repertoires was high, and no significant differences in diversity emerged among acute resolver, follow-up resolver and acute chronic samples. TRBV04 and TRBV06 gene families were preferentially used in all groups, and this usage was not explained by overrepresentation in the naive pool. NS3-1073 specific cells were too rare to sort in chronically infected subjects, so no follow-up repertoires exist for those subjects.

CDR1 and CDR2 are drawn from the germline V gene: MNHEY, SVGAGI. Cut back by 0 bases and 2 bases, the V and J ends lie 11 bases apart. The CDR3 starts with the cysteine, ends with the phenylalanine, and has 16 residues. Only the CDR3 DNA is retained, 48 bases long and in frame from the first base. Genomic DNA was extracted from FACS-sorted cells, and TCRbeta chains were sequenced through the commercial immunoSEQ service. From the authors' description of their analysis: The repertoire data were analyzed using ImmunoSEQ Analyzer software v3.0 and R v3.5.1. Only productive rearrangements were analyzed, as sequences containing stop codons or out-of-frame rearrangements were removed. The sequencing provider supplied the Simpson diversity, Shannon entropy, CDR3 length and nucleotide addition metrics. Clonotypes were grouped by frequency into dominant, sub-dominant, low or lowest abundance categories, and clonotypes below 0.1% were left out of most analyses. A CDR3 amino acid clonotype was designated public if detected in at least two subjects at a cumulative frequency of at least 0.5%. TCRdb took over this immuneACCESS table, retaining in-frame rearrangements with V and J assigned. Such tables are incomplete; in checked studies, under half of the missing clones stem from an unresolved V gene, and the remainder is unexplained. V and J calls and clone size follow that table, whereas D and trimming were derived from the DNA. The table for this sample lists tens of thousands of clones; around 85% of them were counted only once. Approximately 10% of the sample rests with the top ten.

The time point label of this sample denotes: naive CD8 control sorted from an acute-time-point sample. Enrolled in the Montreal Hepatitis C Cohort (HEPCO) in Canada, the donors were people who inject drugs, and these donors were followed every 3 months. Acute primary HCV infection was defined as a positive HCV RNA or antibody test after a negative test within the previous 24 weeks. Antibodies against CD3, CD8 and CD45RO were used for surface staining, and dead cells were excluded with an aqua fixable dye. The cohort comprised 7 or 8 spontaneous resolvers, defined by HCV RNA clearance within 24 weeks. Once thawed from cryostorage, peripheral blood mononuclear cells underwent negative selection via the MACS CD8+ T cell Isolation Kit to obtain CD8+ T cells. A BD FACSAria II cell sorter was used for cell sorting. This clone was detected only once. Its antigen specificity is not known. No qualities accompany the bases; no much larger clone lies one base away.

Sample: naive CD8+ T cells from PBMCs. The sample's cell subset or site, from its label and the paper: sorted total naive CD45RO-negative CD8+ T cells. The origin of this receptor is a woman aged 18 to 35 who spontaneously cleared hepatitis C infection. The rearranged segments are TRBV6-5 and TRBJ2-1; there is no confident call for the D gene. The DNA is as follows: TGTGCCAGCAGTTACTCGATGTCCGGTACCTACAATGAGCAGTTCTTC. This sequence encodes CASSYSMSGTYNEQFF.